These T cell receptor beta chains were read from a single sample in a study of control samples from healthy donors and cancer patients. Only in-frame clones appear in the TCRdb table, and some are missing; sequencing was by immunoSEQ multiplex PCR. Here the sample spans 69,000 or so clones, approximately 94% being singletons. The specimen was blood. All receptors come from a woman aged 30 to 39 in good health. Each CDR3 is given with its conserved first and last residue. A D gene is named only where the DNA matches it firmly.

J | D | V | DNA | CDR3
TRBJ2-2 | TRBD1 | TRBV15 | TGTGCCACCAGCAGACGCCGGGACAGGGTGGGATCGGGGACCGGGGAGCTGTTTTTT | CATSRRRDRVGSGTGELFF
TRBJ1-6 | NA | TRBV25-1 | TGTGCCAGCAGTGAGGTTAAGGGTATTAATTCACCCCTCCACTTT | CASSEVKGINSPLHF
TRBJ1-2 | TRBD1 | TRBV28 | TGTGCCAGCAGTCGTCCCGGGACAGGGAACTATGGCTACACCTTC | CASSRPGTGNYGYTF
TRBJ1-1 | NA | TRBV6-5 | TGTGCCGTCAGATGGGACCCTGAAGCTTTCTTT | CAVRWDPEAFF
TRBJ1-1 | NA | TRBV2 | TGTGCCAGAGGGGGGGGCACTGAAGCTTTCTTT | CARGGGTEAFF
TRBJ1-1 | TRBD1 | TRBV2 | TGTGCCAGCAGGTCACAGGGGCTGAACACTGAAGCTTTCTTT | CASRSQGLNTEAFF
TRBJ1-5 | NA | TRBV19 | TGTGCCAGTAGTATAGATGTCAGCGTGGTTCGGCCCCAGCATTTT | CASSIDVSVVRPQHF
TRBJ2-4 | NA | TRBV6-1 | TGTGCCAGCAGTGATTGGAACAGAGCCAAAAACATTCAGTACTTC | CASSDWNRAKNIQYF
TRBJ1-2 | TRBD1 | TRBV5-1 | TGCGCCAGCAGCACCCAGGGGACAGGTGGCTACACCTTC | CASSTQGTGGYTF
TRBJ2-1 | TRBD1 | TRBV10-2 | TGCGCCAGCATATCGGGACAGGGGTTCAATGAGCAGTTCTTC | CASISGQGFNEQFF
TRBJ1-5 | NA | TRBV7-9 | TGTGCCAGCGGAGACACCAGCAATCAGCCCCAGCATTTT | CASGDTSNQPQHF
TRBJ1-2 | TRBD1 | TRBV18 | TGTGCCAGCTCACCAGCCGGACAGGGGGCTGAAGGCTACACCTTC | CASSPAGQGAEGYTF